The TCR beta chain under discussion was sequenced for a study of T cells in women clearing cervical HPV infection (dated by TCRdb to the late 2010s). About the study as a whole: The cases were about 27 women with histologically confirmed HPV16-related CIN3 or worse, and 2 of these cases were invasive cancers. In the parent cohort, about 10,000 women aged 18 or older were enrolled in Guanacaste, Costa Rica, during about 1992 to 1994 and then followed for seven years. Controls were 25 women whose single incident HPV16 infection cleared within 12 months without precancer or cancer developing. For cases, a median interval of 149 days, with an interquartile range of 90 to 200 days, was observed between lesion detection and blood sampling. Since HLA typing was available for only a few women, HLA type could not be ruled out as a confounder. Median age was about 30 years in cases versus roughly 37 in controls, and baseline characteristics did not differ significantly. As quality controls, five blinded duplicates were added to each group, bringing the total to approximately 60 samples made up of 50 or so participants and approximately ten replicates. An exploratory proof-of-principle case-control study, nested within the Guanacaste HPV Natural History Study in Costa Rica, was conducted to compare TCR repertoires across cervical HPV16 outcomes. Blood from cases was drawn at the visit where the lesion was first identified, while blood from controls was drawn once the infection was no longer detected. Cases and controls were matched on age within five years and on year of sample collection.

TCR beta CDR3 regions were amplified by multiplex PCR using the immunoSEQ assay from an average of roughly 1,200 ng genomic DNA per sample. To correct primer bias, the assay used a complete synthetic TCR repertoire to set an amplification baseline. Amplicons were sequenced on the Illumina platform. The paper's data handling went like this. Sequences were error-corrected by clustering with frequency ratios and a modified nearest-neighbor algorithm and were then analyzed in the immunoSEQ Analyzer with IMGT gene definitions. TCR richness and evenness were averaged over 20 rarefaction repeats at each rarefaction depth, excluding samples with fewer sequences than the depth. Wilcoxon rank sum tests with FDR correction were used to compare V, D and J gene relative abundances between the groups. In the blinded duplicates, the intraclass correlation was around 96% for TCR richness and averaged approximately 82% across 65 to 75 gene segments. Imported from immuneACCESS, the table was reduced by TCRdb to in-frame sequences with V and J called. These copies leave out some clones; in studies compared against another copy, an unresolved V gene accounts for under half, and the cause of the remainder is not known. The V and J calls and the clone size are those of that table, but D and trimming were determined from the DNA. This specimen's table enumerates 25,000 to 35,000 clones. The top ten constitute 2.5% to 3% of the sample.

About this clone: The target of this receptor is not known.

Every participant had a single incident cervical HPV16 infection, and prevalent HPV16 infections were excluded. Cervical HPV DNA was detected by MY09/MY11 PCR, and genotyping was performed by dot-blot hybridization. More than 14 mL of heparinized blood was centrifuged, after which the buffy coat was aliquoted, frozen at -30 degrees C, and then stored at -80 degrees C. QIAGEN kits were used to extract genomic DNA from the buffy coat specimens. Broad study findings and their caveats: Because T-cell numbers per sample were unknown, differences in richness could reflect varying T-cell content rather than repertoire biology. Across sequencing depths, CIN3+ cases showed significantly higher TCR repertoire richness than controls, but evenness did not differ between the groups. The cross-sectional design could not show whether the associations came before the infection or were a result of it, and neither effector/memory subsets nor HPV-specific T cells were isolated. By combining richness with V gene abundances, random forest classifiers separated cases from controls with an estimated AUC of 0.83.

The sequencing input was blood buffy coat. The sequence was obtained from a woman between 18 and 75 years old with a cervical HPV16 infection that either progressed to CIN3+ or cleared (not recorded which).

Incomplete CDR3 DNA: TGTGCCAGCAGCCTCAGGGTAGTCTATAATTCACCC. Its amino acids are CASSLRVVYNSP. The full CDR3 reads CASSLRVVYNSPLHF. The rearranged segments are TRBV5-8 and TRBJ1-6; TRBD1 is perhaps the D gene, given 5 matching bases. Read data end 3 residues before the CDR3 end; the end is taken from the germline J gene. The CDR3, from cysteine to phenylalanine, totals 15 residues. Of the CDR3's DNA, 36 bases were read; they are in frame from base 1. CDR1 and CDR2 are read off the germline V gene as SGHTS and YDEGEE. V lost 4 bases and J lost 3 bases; the stretch between them is 11 bases long.